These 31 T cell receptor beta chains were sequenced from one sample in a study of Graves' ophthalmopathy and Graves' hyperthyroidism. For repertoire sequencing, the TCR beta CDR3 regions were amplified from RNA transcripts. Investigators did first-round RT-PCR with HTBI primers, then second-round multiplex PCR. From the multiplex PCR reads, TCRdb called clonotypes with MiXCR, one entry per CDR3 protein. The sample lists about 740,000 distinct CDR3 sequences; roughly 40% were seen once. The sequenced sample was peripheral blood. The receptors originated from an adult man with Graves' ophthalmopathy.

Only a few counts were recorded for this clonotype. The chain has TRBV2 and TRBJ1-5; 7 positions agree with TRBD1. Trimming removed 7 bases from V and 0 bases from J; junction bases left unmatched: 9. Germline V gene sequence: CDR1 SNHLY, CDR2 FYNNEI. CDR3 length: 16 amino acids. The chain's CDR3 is CASTGSGGYSNQPQHF. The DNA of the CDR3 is TGTGCCAGCACAGGGTCAGGGGGTTATAGCAATCAGCCCCAGCATTTT.

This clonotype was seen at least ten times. As DNA, the CDR3 is TGCGCCAGCAGCTTGGAGCTAGAGGGGGGCGAGCAGTACTTC. This sequence encodes CASSLELEGGEQYF. This sequence joins TRBV5-1 and TRBJ2-7, with D possibly being TRBD1 or TRBD2 (6 bases each). The germline CDR1 and CDR2 sequences are SGHRS and YFSETQ. The V gene lost 0 bases and the J gene lost 6 bases, with 13 bases spanning the gap. The CDR3 is 14 residues long. Together with reference TRBV5-1 and TRBJ2-7, the CDR3 gives the full variable domain: KAGVTQTPRYLIKTRGQQVTLSCSPISGHRSVSWYQQTPGQGLQFLFEYFSETQRNKGNFPGRFSGRQFSNSRSEMNVSTLELGDSALYLCASSLELEGGEQYFGPGTRLTVT.

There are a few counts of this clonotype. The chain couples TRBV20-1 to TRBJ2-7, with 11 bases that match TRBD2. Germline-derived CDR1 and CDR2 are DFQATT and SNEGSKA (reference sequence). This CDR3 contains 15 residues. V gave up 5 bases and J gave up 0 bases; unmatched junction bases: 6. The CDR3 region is CSAFRTSGFSYEQYF. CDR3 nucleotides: TGCAGTGCTTTTCGGACTAGCGGGTTCTCCTACGAGCAGTACTTC.

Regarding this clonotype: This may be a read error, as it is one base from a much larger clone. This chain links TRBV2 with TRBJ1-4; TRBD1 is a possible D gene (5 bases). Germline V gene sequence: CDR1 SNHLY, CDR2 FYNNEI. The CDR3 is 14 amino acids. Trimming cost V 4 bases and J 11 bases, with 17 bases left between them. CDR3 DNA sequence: TGTGCCAGCAGTGTGGAAGACCTCGGGGGGAAACTGTTTTTT. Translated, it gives CASSVEDLGGKLFF.

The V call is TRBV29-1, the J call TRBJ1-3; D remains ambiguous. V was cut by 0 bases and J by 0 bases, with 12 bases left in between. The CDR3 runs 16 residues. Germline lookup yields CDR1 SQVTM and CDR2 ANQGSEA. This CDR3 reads CSVEDYRPGSGNTIYF. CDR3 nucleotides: TGCAGCGTTGAAGATTACCGTCCCGGCTCTGGAAACACCATATATTTT.

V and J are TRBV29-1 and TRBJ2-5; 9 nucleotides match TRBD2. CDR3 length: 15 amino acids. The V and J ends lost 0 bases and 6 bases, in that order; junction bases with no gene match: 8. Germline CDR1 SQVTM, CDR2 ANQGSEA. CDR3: CSVEDGLAGSKTQYF. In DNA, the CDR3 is TGCAGCGTTGAAGATGGGCTAGCGGGAAGCAAGACCCAGTACTTC.

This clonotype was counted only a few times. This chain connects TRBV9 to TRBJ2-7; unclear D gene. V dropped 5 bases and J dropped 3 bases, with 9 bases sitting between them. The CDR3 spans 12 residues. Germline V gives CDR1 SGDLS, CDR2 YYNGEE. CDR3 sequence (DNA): TGTGCCAGCAGTGCGGACGTCTACGAGCAGTACTTC. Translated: CASSADVYEQYF.

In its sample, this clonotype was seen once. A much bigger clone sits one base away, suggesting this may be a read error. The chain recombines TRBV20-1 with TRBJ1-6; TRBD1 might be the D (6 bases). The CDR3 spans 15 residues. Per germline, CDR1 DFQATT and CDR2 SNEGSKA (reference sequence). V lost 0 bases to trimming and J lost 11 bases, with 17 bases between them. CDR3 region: CSARDPQGIDTPLHF. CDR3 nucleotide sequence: TGCAGTGCTAGAGACCCACAGGGCATCGATACACCCCTCCACTTT.

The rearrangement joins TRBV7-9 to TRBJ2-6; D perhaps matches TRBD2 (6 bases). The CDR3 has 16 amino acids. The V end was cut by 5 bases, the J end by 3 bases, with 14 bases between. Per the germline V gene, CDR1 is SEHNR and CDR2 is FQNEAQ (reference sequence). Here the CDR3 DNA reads TGTGCCAGCAGCCCCTCCGGGACTTTTGGGGCCAACGTCCTGACTTTC. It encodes CASSPSGTFGANVLTF.

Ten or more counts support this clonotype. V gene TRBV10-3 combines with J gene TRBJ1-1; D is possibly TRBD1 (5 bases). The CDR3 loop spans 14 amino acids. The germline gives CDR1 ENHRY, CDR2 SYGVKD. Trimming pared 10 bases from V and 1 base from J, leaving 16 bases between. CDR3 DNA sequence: TGTGCCAGTAGGTCGGGACGGCCGAACACTGAAGCTTTCTTT. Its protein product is CASRSGRPNTEAFF.

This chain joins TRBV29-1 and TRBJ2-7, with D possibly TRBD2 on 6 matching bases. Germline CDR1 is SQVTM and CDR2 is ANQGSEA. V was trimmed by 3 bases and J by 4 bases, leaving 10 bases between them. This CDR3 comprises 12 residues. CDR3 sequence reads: CSVDWGGYEQYF. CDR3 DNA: TGCAGCGTTGATTGGGGAGGATACGAGCAGTACTTC.

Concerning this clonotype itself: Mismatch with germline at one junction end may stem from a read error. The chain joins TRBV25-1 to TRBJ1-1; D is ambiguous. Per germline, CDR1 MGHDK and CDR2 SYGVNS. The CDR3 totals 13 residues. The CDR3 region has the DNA TGTGCCAGCAGTAGAAAGGACCACACTGAAGCTCTCTTT. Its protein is CASSRKDHTEALF.

The CDR3 DNA reads TGTGCCAGTAGTCCCCGGGCCTCCAATTCCGGGGCTGAAGCTTTCTTT. Its translation is CASSPRASNSGAEAFF. The rearrangement links TRBV19 to TRBJ1-1; no reliable D call. Trimming took 5 bases from V and 6 from J, leaving 22 bases between them. CDR3 size: 16 residues. The germline CDR1 and CDR2 sequences are LNHDA and SQIVND (reference sequence).

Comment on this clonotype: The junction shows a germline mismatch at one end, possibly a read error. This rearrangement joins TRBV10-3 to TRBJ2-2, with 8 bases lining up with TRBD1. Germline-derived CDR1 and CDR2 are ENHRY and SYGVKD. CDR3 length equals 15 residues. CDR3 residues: CAIRATGANTGELSW. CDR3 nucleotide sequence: TGTGCCATCAGAGCGACAGGGGCGAACACCGGGGAGCTGTCTTGG.

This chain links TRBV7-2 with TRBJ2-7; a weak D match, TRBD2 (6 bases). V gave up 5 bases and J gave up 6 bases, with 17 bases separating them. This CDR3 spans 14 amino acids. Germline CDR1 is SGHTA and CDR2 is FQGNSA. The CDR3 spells CASSPGGKRGEQYF. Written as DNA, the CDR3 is TGTGCCAGCAGCCCCGGAGGGAAGCGTGGCGAGCAGTACTTC.

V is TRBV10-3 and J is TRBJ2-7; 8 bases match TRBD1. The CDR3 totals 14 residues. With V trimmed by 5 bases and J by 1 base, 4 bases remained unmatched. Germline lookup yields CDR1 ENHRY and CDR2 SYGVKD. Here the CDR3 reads CAISFGDRSYEQYF. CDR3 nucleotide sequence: TGTGCCATCAGTTTTGGGGACAGGTCCTACGAGCAGTACTTC.

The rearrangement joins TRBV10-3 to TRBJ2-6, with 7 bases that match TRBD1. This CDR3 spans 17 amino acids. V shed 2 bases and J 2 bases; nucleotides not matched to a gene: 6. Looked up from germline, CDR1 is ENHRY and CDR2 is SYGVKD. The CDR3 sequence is CAISEGPGGTGANVLTF. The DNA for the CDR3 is TGTGCCATCAGTGAGGGCCCAGGGGGAACTGGGGCCAACGTCCTGACTTTC.

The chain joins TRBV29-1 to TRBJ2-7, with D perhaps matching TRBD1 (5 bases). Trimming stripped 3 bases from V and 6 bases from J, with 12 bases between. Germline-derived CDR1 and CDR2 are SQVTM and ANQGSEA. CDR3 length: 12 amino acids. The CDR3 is CSVDRADGEQYF. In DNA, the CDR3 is TGCAGCGTTGACAGGGCTGATGGCGAGCAGTACTTC.

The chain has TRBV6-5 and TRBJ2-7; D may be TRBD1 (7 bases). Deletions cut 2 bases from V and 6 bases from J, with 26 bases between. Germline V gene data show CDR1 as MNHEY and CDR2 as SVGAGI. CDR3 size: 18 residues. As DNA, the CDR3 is TGTGCCAGCAGTTACGACAGACCAACAACAGGGGCCGGGGGCGAGCAGTACTTC. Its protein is CASSYDRPTTGAGGEQYF.

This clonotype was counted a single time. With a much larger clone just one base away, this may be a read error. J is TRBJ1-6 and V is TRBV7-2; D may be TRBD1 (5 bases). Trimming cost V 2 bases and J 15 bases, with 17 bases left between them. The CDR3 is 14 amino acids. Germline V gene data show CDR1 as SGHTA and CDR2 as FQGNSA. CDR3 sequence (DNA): TGTGCCAGCAGCTTATTCGGCCGGGGGTCCGTCCTCCACTTT. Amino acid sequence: CASSLFGRGSVLHF.

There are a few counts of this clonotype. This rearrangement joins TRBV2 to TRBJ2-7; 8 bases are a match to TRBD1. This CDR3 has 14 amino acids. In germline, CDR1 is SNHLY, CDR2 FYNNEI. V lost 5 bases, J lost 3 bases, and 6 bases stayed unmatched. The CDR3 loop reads CASSQDRDHYEQYF. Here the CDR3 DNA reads TGTGCCAGCAGTCAGGACAGGGATCACTACGAGCAGTACTTC.

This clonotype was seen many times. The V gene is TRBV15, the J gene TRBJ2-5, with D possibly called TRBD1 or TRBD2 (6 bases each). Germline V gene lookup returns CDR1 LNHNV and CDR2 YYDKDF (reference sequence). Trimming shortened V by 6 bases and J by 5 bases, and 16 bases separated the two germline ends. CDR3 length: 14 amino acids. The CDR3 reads CATRKQGGLETQYF. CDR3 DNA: TGTGCCACCAGAAAACAGGGAGGCTTGGAGACCCAGTACTTC.

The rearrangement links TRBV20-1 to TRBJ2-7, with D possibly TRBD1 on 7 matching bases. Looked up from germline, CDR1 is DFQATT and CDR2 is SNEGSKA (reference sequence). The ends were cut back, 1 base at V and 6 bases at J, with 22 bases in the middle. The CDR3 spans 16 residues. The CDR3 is CSARGGGGRGEGEQYF. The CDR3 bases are TGCAGTGCTAGAGGAGGCGGAGGCAGGGGGGAAGGCGAGCAGTACTTC.

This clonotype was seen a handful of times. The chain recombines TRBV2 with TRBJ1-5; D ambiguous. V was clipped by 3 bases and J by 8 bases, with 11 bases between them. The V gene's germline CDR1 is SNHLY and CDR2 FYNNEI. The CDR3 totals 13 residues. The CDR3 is CASSEARFEPQHF. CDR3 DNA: TGTGCCAGCAGTGAGGCCAGGTTCGAGCCCCAGCATTTT.

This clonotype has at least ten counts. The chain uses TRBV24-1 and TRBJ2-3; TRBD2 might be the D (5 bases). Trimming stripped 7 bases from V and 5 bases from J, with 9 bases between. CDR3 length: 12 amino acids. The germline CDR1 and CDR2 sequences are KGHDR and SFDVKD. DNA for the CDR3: TGTGCCACCAGCCTCGGAGGAGATACGCAGTATTTT. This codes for CATSLGGDTQYF.

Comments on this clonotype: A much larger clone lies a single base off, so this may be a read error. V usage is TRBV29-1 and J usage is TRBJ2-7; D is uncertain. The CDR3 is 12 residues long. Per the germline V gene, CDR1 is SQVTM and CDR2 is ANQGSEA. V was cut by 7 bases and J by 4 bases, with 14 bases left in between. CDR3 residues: CSAVEGYYEQYF. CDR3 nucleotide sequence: TGCAGCGCTGTAGAAGGGTATTACGAGCAGTACTTC.

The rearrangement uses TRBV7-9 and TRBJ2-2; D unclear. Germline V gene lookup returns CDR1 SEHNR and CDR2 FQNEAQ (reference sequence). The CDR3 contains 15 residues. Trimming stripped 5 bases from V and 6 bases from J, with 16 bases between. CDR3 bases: TGTGCCAGCAGCCAACGAGCAGGCCGGGCCGGGGAGCTGTTTTTT. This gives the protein CASSQRAGRAGELFF.

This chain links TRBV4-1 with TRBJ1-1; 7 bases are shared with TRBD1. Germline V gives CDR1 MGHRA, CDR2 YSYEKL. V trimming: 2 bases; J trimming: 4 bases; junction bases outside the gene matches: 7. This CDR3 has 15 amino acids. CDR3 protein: CASSQQGVGRTEAFF. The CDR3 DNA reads TGCGCCAGCAGCCAACAGGGGGTCGGTCGCACTGAAGCTTTCTTT.

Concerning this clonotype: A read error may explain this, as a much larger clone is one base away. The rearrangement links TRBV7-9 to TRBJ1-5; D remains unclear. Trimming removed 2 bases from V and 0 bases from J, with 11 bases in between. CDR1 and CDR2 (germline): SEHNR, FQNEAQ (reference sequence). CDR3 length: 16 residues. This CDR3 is CASSLMWTDSNQPQHF. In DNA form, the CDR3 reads TGTGCCAGCAGCTTAATGTGGACCGATAGCAATCAGCCCCAGCATTTT.

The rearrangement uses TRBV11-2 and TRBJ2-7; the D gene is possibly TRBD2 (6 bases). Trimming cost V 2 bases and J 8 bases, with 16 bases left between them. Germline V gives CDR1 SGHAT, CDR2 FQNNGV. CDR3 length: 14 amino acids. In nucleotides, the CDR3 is TGTGCCAGCAGCTTAACAGACCTGGGACTGAAGCAGTACTTC. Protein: CASSLTDLGLKQYF.

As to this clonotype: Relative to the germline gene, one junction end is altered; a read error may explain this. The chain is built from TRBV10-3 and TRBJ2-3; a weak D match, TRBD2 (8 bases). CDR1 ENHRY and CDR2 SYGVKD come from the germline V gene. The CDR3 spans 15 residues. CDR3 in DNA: TGTGCCATCGGGACTAGGGGGCAGTTATCAGATACGCTGTATTTT. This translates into CAIGTRGQLSDTLYF.